Described below is a single T cell receptor beta chain sequence and its context. Its antigen is as yet unknown. Germline CDR1 MNHEY, CDR2 SMNVEV (reference sequence). The CDR3 length is 15 residues. This sample is part of a study of OX40 agonist ivuxolimab in advanced cancers. Patients were ineligible given autoimmune disease history or systemic immunosuppression. Collection of blood occurred at baseline, at cycle 4 day 1, and at cycle 7 day 1. Study observations and caveats: The antigens recognized by the expanded peripheral T cells, that is their antigen specificity, were not determined. Within 6 weeks, CD4+ and CD8+ blood T cells expanded clonally at 0.1 to 3.0 mg/kg.

Here immunoSEQ multiplex PCR was the method, and the copy in TCRdb shows in-frame clones only, minus some. The table lists 60,000 to 70,000 clones, 90% of them singletons. The rearrangement joins TRBV27 to TRBJ2-5; no definite D call. Matching the DNA end better, TRBJ2-7 makes the J call doubtful. The sequencing used CD4+ or CD8+ T cells sorted from blood, collected in a trial of the OX40 agonist ivuxolimab. This clonotype was sampled from an adult with an advanced solid tumor such as melanoma, head and neck, liver or kidney cancer. CDR3 DNA sequence: TGTGCCAGCAGTTTAATAGAGAGGATTCGCTACGAGCAGTACTTC. Protein product: CASSLIERIRYEQYF.